What follows are 15 T cell receptor beta chains derived from one specimen sequenced in a study of tumor-infiltrating lymphocytes in primary liver carcinoma. Germline DNA was extracted too, while blood RNA derived from unsorted whole blood. Total RNA amounting to around 540 ng was the source from which TCR beta cDNA was made with a constant-region primer. Sequencing libraries for TCR beta derived from three nested multiplex PCR rounds that used slightly modified ARM-PCR. It was with TRBV1-TRBV30 forward primers and a C-beta reverse primer that the first two PCR rounds were run, at around 9 cycles each. TCRdb called the multiplex PCR reads again in MiXCR, with one record for every CDR3 protein. Of about 320,000 distinct CDR3 sequences in the sample, 60% to 80% were seen once. Sequenced material: peripheral blood. These receptors were collected from a man between 35 and 55 years old with primary liver carcinoma and hepatitis B virus infection.

A remark on this clonotype: This sequence may be a read error, since a much larger clone differs from it by one base. J is TRBJ2-3 and V is TRBV6-1; 9 bases map to TRBD2. Germline CDR1 MNHNS, CDR2 SASEGT. The CDR3 contains 16 residues. V shed 3 bases, J shed 5 bases, and the junction held 9 bases outside the gene matches. For the CDR3, the DNA is TGTGCCAGCAGTGAGATCGGGACTAGCCTCATAGATACGCAGTATTTT. It is translated as CASSEIGTSLIDTQYF.

On this clonotype: Germline is not matched at one junction end, which may reflect a read error. The CDR3, as DNA: TGTGCCAACAGTCGTCTCGTGGGAGGTAGCGAGACCCAGTACTTC. Translated, it gives CANSRLVGGSETQYF. This chain connects TRBV12-3 or TRBV12-4 to TRBJ2-5; D perhaps matches TRBD2 (6 bases). CDR3 length: 15 residues.

As for this clonotype: A much larger clone lies a single base off, so this may be a read error. The chain joins TRBV4-3 to TRBJ2-3; 14 bases match TRBD2. Germline values: CDR1 LGHNA, CDR2 YSLEER. The CDR3 covers 17 residues. The CDR3 DNA follows: TGCGCCAACAGCCAAGGGACTAGCGGGAGAGTCCCAGATACGCAGTATTTT. Protein: CANSQGTSGRVPDTQYF.

The V and J genes are TRBV24-1 and TRBJ2-1, with a tentative D call TRBD1 (6 bases). The CDR3 spans 17 residues. V lost 1 base and J lost 2, with 14 bases in between. Looked up from germline, CDR1 is KGHDR and CDR2 is SFDVKD. The CDR3 nucleotides read TGTGCCACCAGTGATTTCAAGGGCCCAGGGGCCTACAATGAGCAGTTCTTC. Translated, it gives CATSDFKGPGAYNEQFF.

In regard to this clonotype: A much larger clone lies one base from this, so it may be a read error. This chain uses TRBV29-1 with TRBJ1-1, with a tentative D call TRBD1 (6 bases). In germline, CDR1 is SQVTM, CDR2 ANQGSEA. The CDR3 length is 14 residues. For the CDR3, the DNA is TGCAACGTTCCCCCCCGGACAGTCAACACTGAAGCTTTCTTT. This encodes CNVPPRTVNTEAFF.

This clonotype was seen only a few times. The chain is built from TRBV5-1 and TRBJ2-1; perhaps D is TRBD1 or TRBD2 (5 bases each). CDR3 length: 16 residues. Germline assignment: CDR1 SGHRS and CDR2 YFSETQ. Trimming stripped 0 bases from V and 1 base from J, with 11 bases between. The CDR3 DNA sequence: TGCGCCAGCAGCTTGGCCGGGACGGCTTCCTACAATGAGCAGTTCTTC. It yields the protein CASSLAGTASYNEQFF. The full variable domain, completed using reference TRBV5-1 and TRBJ2-1, is KAGVTQTPRYLIKTRGQQVTLSCSPISGHRSVSWYQQTPGQGLQFLFEYFSETQRNKGNFPGRFSGRQFSNSRSEMNVSTLELGDSALYLCASSLAGTASYNEQFFGPGTRLTVL.

As concerns this clonotype: One base away lies a much larger clone, so this may be a sequencing read error. This chain joins TRBV11-2 and TRBJ1-3, with 7 bases aligning to TRBD1. Germline CDR1 and CDR2: SGHAT and FQNNGV. The CDR3 has 19 residues. For the CDR3, the DNA is TGTGCCACCAGCTTAGTTTCCGGGAATCGACAGGGCACTGGAAACACCATATATTTT. Residues: CATSLVSGNRQGTGNTIYF. The variable domain in full, completed from reference TRBV11-2 and TRBJ1-3, reads EAGVAQSPRYKIIEKRQSVAFWCNPISGHATLYWYQQILGQGPKLLIQFQNNGVVDDSQLPKDRFSAERLKGVDSTLKIQPAKLEDSAVYLCATSLVSGNRQGTGNTIYFGEGSWLTVV.

The gene calls are TRBV20-1 and TRBJ2-5; TRBD1 aligns across 7 bases. The CDR3 is 13 residues long. The V gene's germline CDR1 is DFQATT and CDR2 SNEGSKA (reference sequence). V lost 6 bases and J lost 8; bases outside the gene matches: 12. The DNA of the CDR3 is TGCAGTGCCCCGGGACAGTCATTAGAAACCCAGTACTTC. This sequence encodes CSAPGQSLETQYF.

This clonotype occurred once. One junction end does not reproduce the germline sequence, and a read error may be involved. The chain is built from TRBV6-5 and TRBJ2-6; perhaps TRBD1 as D (6 bases). The CDR3 totals 19 residues. Germline-derived CDR1 and CDR2 are MNHEY and SVGAGI. The CDR3, as DNA: TGTGCCTGCAAGGAGAAACCGGGACACATGAGCTCTGGGGCCAGCGTCCTGACTTTC. This encodes CACKEKPGHMSSGASVLTF.

A note on this clonotype: Given the absence of the conserved phenylalanine or tryptophan at the CDR3 end, a read error is likely. The chain combines TRBV4-3 with TRBJ1-4; the D is unclear. The CDR3 is made up of 15 amino acids. Germline V CDR1 and CDR2: LGHNA, YSLEER. V dropped 0 bases and J dropped 8 bases, with 13 bases sitting between them. CDR3 sequence reads: CASSQDLLRSEKLFI. The CDR3 DNA is TGCGCCAGCAGCCAAGATCTACTTAGGTCAGAAAAACTGTTTATT.

Points on this clonotype: A much larger clone differs by one base, so this may be a read error. The chain joins TRBV6-2 or TRBV6-3 to TRBJ1-2, with D unresolved. Per germline, CDR1 MNHEY and CDR2 SVGEGT. Deletions cut 10 bases from V and 8 bases from J, with 14 bases between. This CDR3 is built from 11 residues. CDR3 sequence: CANNSLGGYTF. DNA for the CDR3: TGTGCCAACAACAGCCTGGGGGGCTACACCTTC.

A word on this clonotype: A much larger clone lies one base from this, so it may be a read error. This rearrangement joins TRBV6-1 to TRBJ2-3; D may be TRBD1 or TRBD2 (5 bases each). Looked up from germline, CDR1 is MNHNS and CDR2 is SASEGT. This CDR3 spans 14 amino acids. The ends were cut back, 8 bases at V and 4 bases at J, with 16 bases in the middle. In DNA, the CDR3 is TGTGCCAGCGGCAGGGACCAAAAAGCAGATACGCAGTATTTT. This sequence encodes CASGRDQKADTQYF.

Of note for this clonotype: A much larger clone differs by one base, so this may be a read error. This chain links TRBV29-1 with TRBJ1-5; TRBD1 is a possible D gene (5 bases). Per germline, CDR1 SQVTM and CDR2 ANQGSEA. The CDR3 has 13 residues. This CDR3 reads CSVGGASSQPQHF. DNA of the CDR3: TGCAGCGTTGGCGGGGCGAGCAGTCAGCCCCAGCATTTT.

To note about this clonotype: Given a much more abundant clone one base away, this may be a read error. This chain connects TRBV29-1 to TRBJ1-5; D remains unclear. The V gene lost 6 bases and the J gene lost 9 bases, with 21 bases spanning the gap. Looked up from germline, CDR1 is SQVTM and CDR2 is ANQGSEA. The CDR3 extends over 14 amino acids. This CDR3 reads CSVAAGGVHRPQHF. The CDR3 DNA follows: TGCAGCGTCGCTGCGGGCGGGGTTCATCGGCCCCAGCATTTT.

This chain joins TRBV6-6 and TRBJ2-1, with TRBD1 identical over 7 bases. V shed 4 bases, J shed 9 bases, and the junction held 12 bases outside the gene matches. Looked up from germline, CDR1 is MNHNY and CDR2 is SVGAGI (reference sequence). The CDR3 totals 15 residues. CDR3 nucleotides: TGTGCCAGCAGTTCACCTACGCTACAGGGGCTTGAGCAGTTCTTC. This codes for CASSSPTLQGLEQFF.